This T cell receptor (beta chain) was obtained from a study of Ad26.COV2.S vaccination and SARS-CoV-2 variants. The protocol was immunoSEQ multiplex PCR, while the TCRdb copy is restricted to in-frame clones and leaves out a portion. The sample records a few hundred thousand clones, around 93% being singletons. Treatment described: over 15 received Ad26.COV2.S at low or high dose, single or two shots; a few received placebo; per-sample allocation not given. Samples analyzed were those drawn on day 63 after the first vaccine or placebo injection. The sequence came from a person between 18 and 59 years old who received the Ad26.COV2.S COVID-19 vaccine or a placebo. The sample in question was peripheral blood, obtained in a trial of Ad26.COV2.S vaccine versus placebo.

In nucleotides, the CDR3 is TGTGCCAGCAGCCAAGTCGACAGAAACCATGGCTACACCTTC. It translates to CASSQVDRNHGYTF. The V call is TRBV3-1 (or the pseudogene TRBV3-2), the J call TRBJ1-2, with D tentatively TRBD1 (5 bases). Germline lookup yields CDR1 LGHDT and CDR2 YNNKEL (reference sequence). This CDR3 spans 14 amino acids. The germline V and J ends were trimmed by 1 base and 6 bases, with 12 bases remaining between them.